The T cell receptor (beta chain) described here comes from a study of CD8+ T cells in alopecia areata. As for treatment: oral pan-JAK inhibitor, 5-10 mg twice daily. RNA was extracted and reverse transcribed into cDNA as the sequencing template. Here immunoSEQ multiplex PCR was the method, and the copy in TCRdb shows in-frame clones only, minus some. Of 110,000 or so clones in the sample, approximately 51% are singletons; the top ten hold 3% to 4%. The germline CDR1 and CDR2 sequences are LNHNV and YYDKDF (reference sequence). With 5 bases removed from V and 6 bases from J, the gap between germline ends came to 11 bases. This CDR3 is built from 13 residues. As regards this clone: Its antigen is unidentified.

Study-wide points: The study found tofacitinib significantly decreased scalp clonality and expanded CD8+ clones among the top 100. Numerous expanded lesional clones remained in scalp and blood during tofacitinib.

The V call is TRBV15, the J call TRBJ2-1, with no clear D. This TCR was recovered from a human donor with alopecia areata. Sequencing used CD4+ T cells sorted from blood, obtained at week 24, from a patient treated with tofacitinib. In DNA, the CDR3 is TGTGCCACCAGCTCCAAGCTGGGCAATGAGCAGTTCTTC. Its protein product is CATSSKLGNEQFF.